These T cell receptor beta chains were read from a single sample in a study. Via MiXCR, TCRdb re-called the 5' RACE reads, giving one row per CDR3 protein. The sample carries about 54,000 distinct CDR3 sequences, approximately 17% recorded once. The sequenced sample consisted of naive CD4+ T cells sorted from blood. The receptors shown here come from a female donor with breast cancer. CDR3s include the opening cysteine and the closing phenylalanine or tryptophan. Each record gives: J gene, CDR3 length, V gene, D gene, clone size, CDR3 DNA, CDR3 protein. A D gene is named only where the DNA matches it firmly. Some rows have no size entry. The others give once, few or many, or a class for an expanded clone.

TRBJ2-1,16,TRBV7-8,TRBD1,few,TGTGCCAGCAGCTTAGCCGCGGGACAGGACTACAATGAGCAGTTCTTC,CASSLAAGQDYNEQFF
TRBJ2-7,14,TRBV5-5,-,-,TGTGCCAGCAGCTTGATACTGGGAACCTACGAGCAGTACTTC,CASSLILGTYEQYF
TRBJ1-1,13,TRBV20-1,-,many,TGCAGTGCTAGTAGGTCTTCAGGAGTTGAAGCTTTCTTT,CSASRSSGVEAFF
TRBJ1-1,15,TRBV20-1,-,-,TGCAGTGCTAGAAAGTCAAGCAGGGAGAACACTGAAGCTTTCTTT,CSARKSSRENTEAFF
TRBJ1-2,13,TRBV5-1,-,many,TGCGCCAGCAGCGGGGACGGAGTCTATGGCTACACCTTC,CASSGDGVYGYTF
TRBJ2-1,14,TRBV7-9,-,-,TGTGCCAGCAGCTTCGAGGGTATCCCTTTTGAGCAGTTCTTC,CASSFEGIPFEQFF
TRBJ2-5,13,TRBV12-3/TRBV12-4,TRBD1,few,TGTGCCAGCACAGACAGGGGCCAAGAGACCCAGTACTTC,CASTDRGQETQYF
TRBJ2-5,13,TRBV18,-,-,TGTGCCAGCTCACCACCGATGTCAGAGACCCAGTACTTC,CASSPPMSETQYF
TRBJ2-3,12,TRBV11-3,-,few,TGTGCCAGCAGCTTCCACACAGATACGCAGTATTTT,CASSFHTDTQYF
TRBJ2-1,15,TRBV28,-,-,TGTGCCAGCAGTTTCATTGCAGGGGGGTACAATGAGCAGTTCTTC,CASSFIAGGYNEQFF